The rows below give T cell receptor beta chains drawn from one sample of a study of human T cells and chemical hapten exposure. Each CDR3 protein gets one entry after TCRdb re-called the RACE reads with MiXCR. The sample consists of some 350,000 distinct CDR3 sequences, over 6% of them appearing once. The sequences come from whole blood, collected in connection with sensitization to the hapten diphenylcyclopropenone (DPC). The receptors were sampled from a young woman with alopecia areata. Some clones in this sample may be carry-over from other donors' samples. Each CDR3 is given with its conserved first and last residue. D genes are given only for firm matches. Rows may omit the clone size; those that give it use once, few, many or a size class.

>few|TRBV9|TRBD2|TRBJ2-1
CASSVDRGLAFREEQFF
TGTGCCAGCAGCGTAGACCGGGGACTAGCCTTCCGGGAGGAGCAGTTCTTC
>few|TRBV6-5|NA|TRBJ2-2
CASSYWPGELFF
TGTGCCAGCAGTTATTGGCCCGGGGAGCTGTTTTTT
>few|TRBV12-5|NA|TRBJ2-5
CASGQLEETQYF
TGTGCTAGTGGACAGCTCGAAGAGACCCAGTACTTC
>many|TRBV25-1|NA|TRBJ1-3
CASSGPDPPSGNTIYF
TGTGCCAGCAGTGGGCCGGATCCCCCCTCTGGAAACACCATATATTTT
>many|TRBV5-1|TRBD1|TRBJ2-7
CASSLTGTGGNEQYF
TGCGCCAGCAGCTTAACCGGGACAGGGGGCAACGAGCAGTACTTC
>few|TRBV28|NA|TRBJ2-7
CASSSGTLRREQYF
TGTGCCAGCAGTTCCGGGACCCTCCGGCGCGAGCAGTACTTC
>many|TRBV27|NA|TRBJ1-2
CASSNLAGASFYGYTF
TGTGCCAGCAGTAACCTGGCAGGGGCTTCATTCTATGGCTACACCTTC
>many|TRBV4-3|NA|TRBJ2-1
CASSQDEGSSYNEQFF
TGCGCCAGCAGCCAAGATGAGGGTAGCTCCTACAATGAGCAGTTCTTC
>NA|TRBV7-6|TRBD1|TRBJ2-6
CASSGLLQGGASGANVLTF
TGTGCCAGCAGCGGATTACTACAGGGGGGTGCCTCTGGGGCCAACGTCCTGACTTTC
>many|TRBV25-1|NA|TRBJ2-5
CASSDMRKTQYF
TGTGCCAGCAGTGATATGCGGAAGACCCAGTACTTC
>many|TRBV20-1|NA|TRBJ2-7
CSARGQHYEQYF
TGCAGTGCTAGAGGGCAGCACTACGAGCAGTACTTC